These T cell receptor beta chains were read from a single sample in a study of T cells in Graves' hyperthyroidism and ophthalmopathy. TCRdb recomputed calls from the multiplex PCR reads with MiXCR, one row per CDR3 protein. Of 250,000 to 300,000 distinct CDR3 sequences in the sample, more than 12% were seen once. The sample was blood. The receptors originated from a middle-aged woman with Graves' hyperthyroidism that later progressed to Graves' ophthalmopathy. CDR3s include the opening cysteine and the closing phenylalanine or tryptophan. The D gene is left open where the match is weak. Only part of the rows carry a size: once, few, many, or a class if the clone is expanded.

d_gene,abundance,v_gene,j_gene,CDR3aa,CDR3nt
.,many,TRBV29-1,TRBJ1-3,CSVAPGTAGNTIYF,TGCAGCGTCGCCCCCGGGACGGCTGGAAACACCATATATTTT
.,many,TRBV6-1,TRBJ2-7,CASSYGPSSYEQYF,TGTGCCAGCAGTTATGGTCCAAGCTCCTACGAGCAGTACTTC
.,many,TRBV11-2,TRBJ2-1,CASSSITWEADNEQFF,TGTGCCAGCAGCTCTATTACGTGGGAGGCAGACAATGAGCAGTTCTTC
TRBD1,many,TRBV6-1,TRBJ1-4,CASSEAGQGAGSEKLFF,TGTGCCAGCAGTGAAGCCGGACAGGGGGCTGGTAGTGAAAAACTGTTTTTT
.,many,TRBV12-3/TRBV12-4,TRBJ1-3,CASRHQPVLSGNTIYF,TGTGCCAGCAGACACCAACCCGTCTTGTCCGGAAACACCATATATTTT
.,many,TRBV3-1,TRBJ1-4,CASSQGPGAVREKLFF,TGTGCCAGCAGCCAAGGCCCCGGGGCGGTTCGAGAAAAACTGTTTTTT
.,many,TRBV11-2,TRBJ2-2,CAGLFQRTGELFF,TGTGCCGGCCTGTTCCAGAGGACCGGGGAGCTGTTTTTT
.,many,TRBV9,TRBJ1-1,CASSLPRGGGNTEAFF,TGTGCCAGCAGCCTCCCGCGCGGGGGGGGGAACACTGAAGCTTTCTTT
.,many,TRBV2,TRBJ2-3,CATTMGGGTDTQYF,TGTGCCACCACGATGGGGGGAGGCACAGATACGCAGTATTTT
TRBD2,few,TRBV20-1,TRBJ2-1,CSAFSGLAGGGREQFF,TGCAGTGCTTTCAGCGGACTAGCGGGGGGGGGTCGGGAGCAGTTCTTC
.,many,TRBV11-2,TRBJ2-1,CASTPSSYNEQFF,TGTGCCAGCACCCCGTCCTCCTACAATGAGCAGTTCTTC
.,many,TRBV3-1,TRBJ2-2,CASSQEPASRAHGELFF,TGTGCCAGCAGCCAAGAGCCGGCTAGCAGAGCTCACGGGGAGCTGTTTTTT
TRBD2,many,TRBV4-1,TRBJ2-1,CASSQEVQAGGNNEQFF,TGCGCCAGCAGCCAAGAGGTCCAAGCGGGAGGTAACAATGAGCAGTTCTTC
.,many,TRBV7-9,TRBJ2-2,CASSLMRGGPGELFF,TGTGCCAGCAGCTTAATGCGAGGGGGACCCGGGGAGCTGTTTTTT
.,many,TRBV7-9,TRBJ2-3,CASSLAGSRTDTQYF,TGTGCCAGCAGCTTAGCAGGGAGTCGCACAGATACGCAGTATTTT
.,many,TRBV27,TRBJ2-5,CASSPGMEETQYF,TGTGCCAGCAGCCCTGGGATGGAAGAGACCCAGTACTTC
.,many,TRBV13,TRBJ2-5,CASSKQAFRQYF,TGTGCCAGCAGTAAACAGGCTTTTAGACAGTACTTC
.,few,TRBV5-4,TRBJ2-6,CASIPGSGANVLTF,TGTGCCAGCATCCCAGGCTCTGGGGCCAACGTCCTGACTTTC
TRBD1,.,TRBV2,TRBJ1-1,CASIKTGTGEAFF,TGTGCCAGCATTAAGACAGGGACAGGGGAAGCTTTCTTT
.,many,TRBV7-2,TRBJ1-6,CASSWVLDSPLHF,TGTGCCAGCAGCTGGGTGTTAGATTCACCCCTCCACTTT
.,few,TRBV6-1,TRBJ1-1,CASRGTENTEAFF,TGTGCCAGCAGAGGGACCGAGAACACTGAAGCTTTCTTT
TRBD1,.,TRBV7-3,TRBJ2-1,CASSTYRGRREQFF,TGTGCCAGCAGCACGTACAGGGGGCGCAGGGAGCAGTTCTTC
TRBD1,.,TRBV2,TRBJ1-2,CASSQGDRGSGGYTF,TGTGCCAGCAGCCAAGGGGACAGGGGTAGTGGCGGCTACACCTTC
TRBD1,few,TRBV7-2,TRBJ1-5,CASSLVPGQGRNQPQHF,TGTGCCAGCAGCTTAGTCCCGGGACAGGGAAGGAATCAGCCCCAGCATTTT
TRBD1,many,TRBV11-2,TRBJ2-3,CASKGPGQGRTDTQYF,TGTGCCAGCAAAGGTCCGGGACAGGGGCGCACAGATACGCAGTATTTT